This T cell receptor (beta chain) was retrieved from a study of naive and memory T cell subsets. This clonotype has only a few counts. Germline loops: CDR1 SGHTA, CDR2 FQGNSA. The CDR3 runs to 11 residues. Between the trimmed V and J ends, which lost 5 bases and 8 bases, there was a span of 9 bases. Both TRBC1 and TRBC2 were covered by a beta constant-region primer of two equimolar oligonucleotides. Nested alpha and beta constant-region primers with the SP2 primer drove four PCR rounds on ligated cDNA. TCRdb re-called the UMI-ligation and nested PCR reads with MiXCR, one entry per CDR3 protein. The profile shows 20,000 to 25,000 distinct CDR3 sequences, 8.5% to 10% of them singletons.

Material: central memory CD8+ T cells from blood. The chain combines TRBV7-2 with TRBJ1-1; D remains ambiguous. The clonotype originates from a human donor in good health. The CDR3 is CASSMGLEAFF. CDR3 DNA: TGTGCCAGCAGCATGGGCTTGGAAGCTTTCTTT.